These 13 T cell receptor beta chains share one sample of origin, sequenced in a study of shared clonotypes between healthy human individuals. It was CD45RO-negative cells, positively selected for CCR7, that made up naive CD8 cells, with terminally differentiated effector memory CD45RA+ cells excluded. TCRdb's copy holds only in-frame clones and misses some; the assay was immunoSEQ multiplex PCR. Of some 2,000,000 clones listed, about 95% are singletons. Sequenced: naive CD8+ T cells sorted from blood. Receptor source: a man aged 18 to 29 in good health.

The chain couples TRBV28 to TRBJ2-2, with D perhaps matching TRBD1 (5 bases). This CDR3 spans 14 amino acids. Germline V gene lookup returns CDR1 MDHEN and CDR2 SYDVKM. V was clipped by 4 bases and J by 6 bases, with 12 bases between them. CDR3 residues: CASSYQGRAGELFF. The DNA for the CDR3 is TGTGCCAGCAGTTACCAGGGAAGGGCCGGGGAGCTGTTTTTT.

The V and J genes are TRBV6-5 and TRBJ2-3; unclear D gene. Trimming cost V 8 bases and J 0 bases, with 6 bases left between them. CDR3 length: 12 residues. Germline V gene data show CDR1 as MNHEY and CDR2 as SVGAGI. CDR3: CASGVSTDTQYF. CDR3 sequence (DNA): TGTGCCAGCGGGGTGAGCACAGATACGCAGTATTTT.

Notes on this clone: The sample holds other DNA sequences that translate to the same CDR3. CDR3 sequence reads: CASSSGNTEAFF. CDR3 DNA sequence: TGTGCCAGCAGCTCAGGAAACACTGAAGCTTTCTTT. The chain is built from TRBV6-5 and TRBJ1-1, with unresolved D. CDR1 and CDR2 from the germline V gene are MNHEY and SVGAGI. The CDR3 has 12 amino acids. V shed 6 bases and J shed 2 bases, with 7 bases lying between them.

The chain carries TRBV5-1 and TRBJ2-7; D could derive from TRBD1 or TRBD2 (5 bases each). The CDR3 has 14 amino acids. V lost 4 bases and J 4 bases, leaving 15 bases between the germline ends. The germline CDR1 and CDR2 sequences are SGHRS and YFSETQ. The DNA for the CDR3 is TGCGCCAGCAGCCCCGCAGGGACGCCTTACGAGCAGTACTTC. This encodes CASSPAGTPYEQYF. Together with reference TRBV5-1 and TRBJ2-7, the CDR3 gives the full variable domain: KAGVTQTPRYLIKTRGQQVTLSCSPISGHRSVSWYQQTPGQGLQFLFEYFSETQRNKGNFPGRFSGRQFSNSRSEMNVSTLELGDSALYLCASSPAGTPYEQYFGPGTRLTVT.

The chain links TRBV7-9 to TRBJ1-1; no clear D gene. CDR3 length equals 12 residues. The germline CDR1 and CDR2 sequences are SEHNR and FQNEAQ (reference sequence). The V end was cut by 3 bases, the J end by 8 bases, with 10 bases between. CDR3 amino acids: CASSFFIQEAFF. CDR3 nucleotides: TGTGCCAGCAGCTTTTTTATCCAGGAAGCTTTCTTT.

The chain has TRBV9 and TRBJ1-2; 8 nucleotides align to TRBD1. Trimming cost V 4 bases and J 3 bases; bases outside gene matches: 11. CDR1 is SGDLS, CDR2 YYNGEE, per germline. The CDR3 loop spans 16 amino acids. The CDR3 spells CASSIHPSGQDYGYTF. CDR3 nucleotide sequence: TGTGCCAGCAGCATCCACCCCTCGGGACAGGACTATGGCTACACCTTC. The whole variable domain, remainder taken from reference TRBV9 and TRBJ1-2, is DSGVTQTPKHLITATGQRVTLRCSPRSGDLSVYWYQQSLDQGLQFLIQYYNGEERAKGNILERFSAQQFPDLHSELNLSSLELGDSALYFCASSIHPSGQDYGYTFGSGTRLTVV.

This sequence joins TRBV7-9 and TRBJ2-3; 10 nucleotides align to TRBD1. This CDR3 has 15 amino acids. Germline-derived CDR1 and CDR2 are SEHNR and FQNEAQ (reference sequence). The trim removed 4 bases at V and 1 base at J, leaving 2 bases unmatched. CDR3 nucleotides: TGTGCCAGCAGCTCGACAGGGGGCGGCACAGATACGCAGTATTTT. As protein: CASSSTGGGTDTQYF.

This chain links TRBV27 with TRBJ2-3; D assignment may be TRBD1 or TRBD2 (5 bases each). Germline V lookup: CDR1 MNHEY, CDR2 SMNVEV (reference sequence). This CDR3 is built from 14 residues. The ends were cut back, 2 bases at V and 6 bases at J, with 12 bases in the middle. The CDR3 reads CASSLSEGSDTQYF. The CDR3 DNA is TGTGCCAGCAGTTTAAGTGAGGGGAGCGATACGCAGTATTTT.

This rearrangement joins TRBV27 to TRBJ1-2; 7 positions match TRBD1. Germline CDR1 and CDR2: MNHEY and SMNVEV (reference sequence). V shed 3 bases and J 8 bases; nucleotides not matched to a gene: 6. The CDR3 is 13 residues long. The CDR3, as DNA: TGTGCCAGCAGTTTTGCCGGGACAGTGGGCTACACCTTC. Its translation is CASSFAGTVGYTF.

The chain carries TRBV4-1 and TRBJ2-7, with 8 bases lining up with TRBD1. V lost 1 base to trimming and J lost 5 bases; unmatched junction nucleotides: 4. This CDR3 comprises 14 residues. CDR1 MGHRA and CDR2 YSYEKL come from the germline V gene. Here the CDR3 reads CASSQGTGNNEQYF. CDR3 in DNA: TGCGCCAGCAGCCAAGGGACAGGGAACAACGAGCAGTACTTC.

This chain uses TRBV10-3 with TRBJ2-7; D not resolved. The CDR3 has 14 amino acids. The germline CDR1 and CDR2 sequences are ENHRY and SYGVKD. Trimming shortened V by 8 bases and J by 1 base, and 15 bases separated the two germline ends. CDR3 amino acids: CAIGVAGLSYEQYF. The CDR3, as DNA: TGTGCCATCGGGGTGGCAGGCCTATCCTACGAGCAGTACTTC.

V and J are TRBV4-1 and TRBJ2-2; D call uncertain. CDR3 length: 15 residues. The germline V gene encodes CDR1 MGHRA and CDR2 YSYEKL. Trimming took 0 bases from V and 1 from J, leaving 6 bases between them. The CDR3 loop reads CASSQDSLNTGELFF. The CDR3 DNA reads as TGCGCCAGCAGCCAAGATTCGTTGAACACCGGGGAGCTGTTTTTT.

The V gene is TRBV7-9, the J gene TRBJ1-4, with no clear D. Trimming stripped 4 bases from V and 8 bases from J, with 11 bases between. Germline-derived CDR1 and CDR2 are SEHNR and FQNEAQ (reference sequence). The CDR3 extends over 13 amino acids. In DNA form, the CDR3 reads TGTGCCAGCAGCTACCCCCTCAAGGAAAAACTGTTTTTT. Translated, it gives CASSYPLKEKLFF.